The clone carrying this T cell receptor (beta chain) is a singleton in its sample. Per germline, CDR1 MNHNY and CDR2 SVGAGI (reference sequence). Trimming removed 6 bases from V and 3 bases from J; junction bases left unmatched: 1. The CDR3 is made up of 13 amino acids. These data are taken from a study of PD-L1 blockade in urothelial cancer. Specified time point: peripheral blood 6 weeks after treatment start. The assay was immunoSEQ multiplex PCR, and TCRdb's table has in-frame clones only and misses some. This table has around 110,000 clones, approximately 90% appearing once. This TCR derives from a man in his 60s with urothelial cancer. This rearrangement joins TRBV6-6 to TRBJ1-3; TRBD1 matches 8 bases. Sample: PBMCs, taken around atezolizumab (anti-PD-L1) treatment. The CDR3 nucleotides read TGTGCCAGCAGCGACAGGGGTGGAAACACCATATATTTT. Protein product: CASSDRGGNTIYF.